This T cell receptor (beta chain) comes out of a study of cytomegalovirus exposure and HLA in healthy donors. Overall study results and limits: In vitro testing confirmed a few CMV-associated chains as specific for CMV antigens.

This clone was seen only a few times. Its antigen remains unidentified. Assay used: immunoSEQ multiplex PCR; TCRdb lists only in-frame clones, some missing. Here the sample spans 180,000 or so clones, around 86% being singletons. The sequence derives from a man aged 18 to 35 in good health and CMV-seropositive. Sequencing used PBMCs.

The CDR3 protein is CASSPRTHEQYF. CDR3 nucleotide sequence: TGTGCCAGCAGCCCGCGTACCCACGAGCAGTACTTC. This chain connects TRBV11-2 to TRBJ2-7; D is undetermined. Trimming pared 5 bases from V and 5 bases from J, leaving 10 bases between. The CDR3 totals 12 residues. Germline V gene sequence: CDR1 SGHAT, CDR2 FQNNGV.